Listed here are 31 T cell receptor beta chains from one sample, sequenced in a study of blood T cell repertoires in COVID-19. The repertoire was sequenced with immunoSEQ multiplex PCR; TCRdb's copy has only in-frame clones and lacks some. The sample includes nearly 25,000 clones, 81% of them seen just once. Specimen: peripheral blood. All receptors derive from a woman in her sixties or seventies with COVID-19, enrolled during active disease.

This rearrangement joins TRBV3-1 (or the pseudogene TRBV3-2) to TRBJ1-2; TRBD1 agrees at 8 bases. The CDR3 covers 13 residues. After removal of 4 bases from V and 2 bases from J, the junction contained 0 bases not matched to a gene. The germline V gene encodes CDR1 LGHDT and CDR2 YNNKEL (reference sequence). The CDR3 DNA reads TGTGCCAGCAGCCGACAGGGGAACTATGGCTACACCTTC. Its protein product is CASSRQGNYGYTF.

This chain's CDR3 is CASSQGGQGAYEQYF. The CDR3 region has the DNA TGTGCCAGCTCCCAGGGGGGACAGGGGGCCTACGAGCAGTACTTC. V and J are TRBV6-5 and TRBJ2-7; 11 positions match TRBD1. The V and J ends lost 8 bases and 2 bases, in that order; junction bases with no gene match: 8. The CDR3 length is 15 residues. The germline gives CDR1 MNHEY, CDR2 SVGAGI.

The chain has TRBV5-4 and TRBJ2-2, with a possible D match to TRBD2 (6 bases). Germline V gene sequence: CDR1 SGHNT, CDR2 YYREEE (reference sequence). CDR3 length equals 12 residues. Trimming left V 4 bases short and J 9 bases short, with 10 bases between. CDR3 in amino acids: CASSPGGRELFF. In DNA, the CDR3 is TGTGCCAGCAGCCCCGGGGGACGGGAGCTGTTTTTT. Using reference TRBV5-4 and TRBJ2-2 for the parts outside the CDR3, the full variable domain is ETGVTQSPTHLIKTRGQQVTLRCSSQSGHNTVSWYQQALGQGPQFIFQYYREEENGRGNFPPRFSGLQFPNYSSELNVNALELDDSALYLCASSPGGRELFFGEGSRLTVL.

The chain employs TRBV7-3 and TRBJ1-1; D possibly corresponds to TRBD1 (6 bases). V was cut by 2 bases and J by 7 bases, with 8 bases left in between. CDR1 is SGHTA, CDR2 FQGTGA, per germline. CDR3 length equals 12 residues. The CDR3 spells CASSLSQGEAFF. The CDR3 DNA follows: TGTGCCAGCAGCTTATCACAGGGTGAAGCTTTCTTT.

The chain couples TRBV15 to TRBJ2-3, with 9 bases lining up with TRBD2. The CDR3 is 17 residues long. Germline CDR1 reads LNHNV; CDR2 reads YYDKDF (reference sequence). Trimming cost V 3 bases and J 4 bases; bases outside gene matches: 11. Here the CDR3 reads CATSRPRSSGRADTQYF. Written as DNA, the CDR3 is TGTGCCACCAGCAGGCCCCGCAGTAGCGGGAGAGCAGATACGCAGTATTTT. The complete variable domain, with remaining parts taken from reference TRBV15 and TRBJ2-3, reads DAMVIQNPRYQVTQFGKPVTLSCSQTLNHNVMYWYQQKSSQAPKLLFHYYDKDFNNEADTPDNFQSRRPNTSFCFLDIRSPGLGDTAMYLCATSRPRSSGRADTQYFGPGTRLTVL.

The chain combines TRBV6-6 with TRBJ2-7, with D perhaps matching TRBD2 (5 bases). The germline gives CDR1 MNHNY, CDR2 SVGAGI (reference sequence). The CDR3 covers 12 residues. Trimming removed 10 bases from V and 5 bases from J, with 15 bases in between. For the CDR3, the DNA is TGTGCCACGGGGAGAGACACAAACGAGCAGTACGTC. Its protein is CATGRDTNEQYV.

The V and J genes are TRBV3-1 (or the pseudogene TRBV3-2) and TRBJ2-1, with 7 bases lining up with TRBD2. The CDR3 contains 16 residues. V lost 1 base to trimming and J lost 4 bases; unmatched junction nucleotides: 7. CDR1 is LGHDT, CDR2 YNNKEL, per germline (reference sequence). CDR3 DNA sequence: TGTGCCAGCAGCCAAGCGGCGGCGGGAGCTTACAATGAGCAGTTCTTC. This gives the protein CASSQAAAGAYNEQFF.

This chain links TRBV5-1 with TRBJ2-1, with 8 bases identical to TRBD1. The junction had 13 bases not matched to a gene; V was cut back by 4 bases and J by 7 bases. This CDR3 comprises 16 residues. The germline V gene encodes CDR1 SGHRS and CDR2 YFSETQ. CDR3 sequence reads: CASSPIPGTGENEQFF. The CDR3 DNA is TGCGCCAGCAGCCCCATCCCGGGGACAGGCGAAAATGAGCAGTTCTTC.

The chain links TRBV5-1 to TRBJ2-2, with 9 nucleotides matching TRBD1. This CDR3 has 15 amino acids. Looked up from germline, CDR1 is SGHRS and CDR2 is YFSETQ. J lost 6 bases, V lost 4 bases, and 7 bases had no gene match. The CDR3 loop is CASSLGTGSPGELFF. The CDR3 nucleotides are TGCGCCAGCAGCCTGGGGACAGGGAGCCCCGGGGAGCTGTTTTTT.

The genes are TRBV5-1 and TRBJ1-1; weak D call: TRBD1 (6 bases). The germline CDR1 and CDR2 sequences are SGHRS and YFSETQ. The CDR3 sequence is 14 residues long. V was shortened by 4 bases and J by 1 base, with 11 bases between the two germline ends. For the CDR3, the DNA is TGCGCCAGCAGCCGACTACAGGGGAACACTGAAGCTTTCTTT. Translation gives CASSRLQGNTEAFF.

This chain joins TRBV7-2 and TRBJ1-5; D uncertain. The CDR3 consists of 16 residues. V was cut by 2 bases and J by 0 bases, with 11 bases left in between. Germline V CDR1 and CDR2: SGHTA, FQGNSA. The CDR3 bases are TGTGCCAGCAGCTTAATGGGCAGCTTTAGCAATCAGCCCCAGCATTTT. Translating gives CASSLMGSFSNQPQHF.

Here the CDR3 reads CASSPRQGAFYGYTF. CDR3 DNA sequence: TGTGCCAGCTCCCCCAGACAGGGGGCTTTTTATGGCTACACCTTC. This chain joins TRBV18 and TRBJ1-2, with 10 nucleotides matching TRBD1. CDR1 KGHSH and CDR2 LQKENI come from the germline V gene. V trimming: 6 bases; J trimming: 5 bases; junction bases outside the gene matches: 9. The CDR3 contains 15 residues.

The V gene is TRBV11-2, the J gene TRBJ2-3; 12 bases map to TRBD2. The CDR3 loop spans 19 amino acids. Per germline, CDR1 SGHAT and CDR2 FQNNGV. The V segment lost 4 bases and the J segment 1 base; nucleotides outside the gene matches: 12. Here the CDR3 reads CASSSYLGTSGRRTDTQYF. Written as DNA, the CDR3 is TGTGCCAGCAGCTCCTATCTCGGGACTAGCGGGCGACGCACAGATACGCAGTATTTT.

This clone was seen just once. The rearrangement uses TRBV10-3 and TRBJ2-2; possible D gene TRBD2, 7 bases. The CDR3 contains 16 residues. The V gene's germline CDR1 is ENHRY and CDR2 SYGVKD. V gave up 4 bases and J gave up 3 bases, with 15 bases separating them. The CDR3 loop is CAISAGGARHTGELFF. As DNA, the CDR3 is TGTGCCATCAGTGCTGGGGGGGCGCGTCACACCGGGGAGCTGTTTTTT.

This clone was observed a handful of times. The CDR3 coding sequence is TGTGCCAGTAGTGGACAGGTTAGCAATCAGCCCCAGCATTTT. Amino acids: CASSGQVSNQPQHF. This sequence joins TRBV19 and TRBJ1-5, with 7 positions matching TRBD1. V lost 5 bases and J lost 0; bases outside the gene matches: 1. The CDR3 runs to 14 residues. Germline lookup yields CDR1 LNHDA and CDR2 SQIVND (reference sequence).

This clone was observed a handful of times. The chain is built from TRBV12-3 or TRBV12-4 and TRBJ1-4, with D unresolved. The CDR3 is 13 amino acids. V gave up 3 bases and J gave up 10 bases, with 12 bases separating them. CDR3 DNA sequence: TGTGCCAGCAGTTTTGGTCGCAGTTCAAAACTGTTTTTT. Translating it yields CASSFGRSSKLFF.

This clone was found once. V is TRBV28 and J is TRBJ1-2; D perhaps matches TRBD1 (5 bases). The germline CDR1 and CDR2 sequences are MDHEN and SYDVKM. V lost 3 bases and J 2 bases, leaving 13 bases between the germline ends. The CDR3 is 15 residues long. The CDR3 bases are TGTGCCAGCAGTTTCCCTGCAGGGTCAAACTATGGCTACACCTTC. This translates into CASSFPAGSNYGYTF.

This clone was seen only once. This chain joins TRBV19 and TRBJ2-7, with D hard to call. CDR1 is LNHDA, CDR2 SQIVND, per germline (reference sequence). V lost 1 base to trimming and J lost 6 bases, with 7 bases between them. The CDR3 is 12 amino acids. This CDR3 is CASSIAAGEQYF. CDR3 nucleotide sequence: TGTGCCAGTAGTATAGCGGCAGGCGAGCAGTACTTC.

The CDR3 DNA follows: TGTGCCAGCAGCTTCCGGGACTGGGACTATGGCTACACCTTC. The encoded protein is CASSFRDWDYGYTF. The chain is built from TRBV5-6 and TRBJ1-2; the D gene is possibly TRBD1 (5 bases). The CDR3 extends over 14 amino acids. Germline values: CDR1 SGHDT, CDR2 YYEEEE. V gave up 2 bases and J gave up 3 bases, with 11 bases separating them.

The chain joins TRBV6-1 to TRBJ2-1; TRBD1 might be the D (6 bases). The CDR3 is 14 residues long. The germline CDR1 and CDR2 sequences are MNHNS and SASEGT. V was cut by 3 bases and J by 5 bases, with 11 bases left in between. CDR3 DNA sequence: TGTGCCAGCAGTGATGGACAGAACAACAATGAGCAGTTCTTC. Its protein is CASSDGQNNNEQFF.

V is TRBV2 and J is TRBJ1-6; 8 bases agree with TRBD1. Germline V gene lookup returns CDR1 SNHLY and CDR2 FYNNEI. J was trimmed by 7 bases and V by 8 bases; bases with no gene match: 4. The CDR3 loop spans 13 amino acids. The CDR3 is CASGGQENSPLHF. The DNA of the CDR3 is TGTGCCAGCGGGGGACAGGAAAATTCACCCCTCCACTTT.

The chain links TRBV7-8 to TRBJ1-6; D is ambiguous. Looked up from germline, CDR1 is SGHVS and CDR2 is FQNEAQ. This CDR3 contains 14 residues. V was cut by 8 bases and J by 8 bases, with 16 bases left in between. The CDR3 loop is CASGRQNTDSPLHF. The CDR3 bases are TGTGCCAGCGGGCGCCAAAACACGGATTCACCCCTCCACTTT.

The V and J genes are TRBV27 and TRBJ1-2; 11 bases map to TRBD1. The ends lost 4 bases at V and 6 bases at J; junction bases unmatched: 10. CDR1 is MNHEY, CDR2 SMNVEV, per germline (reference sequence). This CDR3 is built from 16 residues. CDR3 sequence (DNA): TGTGCCAGCAGTTATACCGGGACAGGGGGTGAGGATGGCTACACCTTC. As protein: CASSYTGTGGEDGYTF.

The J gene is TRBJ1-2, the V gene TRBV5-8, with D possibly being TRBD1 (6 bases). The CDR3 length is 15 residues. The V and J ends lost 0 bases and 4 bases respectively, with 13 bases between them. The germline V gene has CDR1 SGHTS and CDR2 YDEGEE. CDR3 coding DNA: TGTGCCAGCAGCTTGGCAGGGGCTTGGGGCTATGGCTACACCTTC. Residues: CASSLAGAWGYGYTF.

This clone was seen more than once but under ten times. Here the CDR3 DNA reads TGTGCCAGCAGTGACAGGGCCCGCGGTCAGCCCCAGCATTTT. This sequence encodes CASSDRARGQPQHF. The chain couples TRBV6-1 to TRBJ1-5, with a possible D match to TRBD1 (5 bases). The V gene lost 3 bases and the J gene lost 6 bases, with 12 bases spanning the gap. The CDR3 extends over 14 amino acids. Germline V gives CDR1 MNHNS, CDR2 SASEGT.

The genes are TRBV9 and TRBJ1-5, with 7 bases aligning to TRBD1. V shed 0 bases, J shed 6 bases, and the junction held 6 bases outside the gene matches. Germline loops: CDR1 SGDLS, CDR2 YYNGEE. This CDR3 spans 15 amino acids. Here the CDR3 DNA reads TGTGCCAGCAGCGTAGGGGCAGGGGGAAGTCAGCCCCAGCATTTT. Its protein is CASSVGAGGSQPQHF.

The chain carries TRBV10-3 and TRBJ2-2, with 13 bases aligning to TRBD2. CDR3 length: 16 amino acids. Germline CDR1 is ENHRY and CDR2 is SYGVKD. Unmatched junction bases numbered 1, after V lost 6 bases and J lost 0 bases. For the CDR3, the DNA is TGTGCCATCAGGGGGACTAGCGGGGCGAACACCGGGGAGCTGTTTTTT. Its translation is CAIRGTSGANTGELFF.

In DNA, the CDR3 is TGTGCCAGCAGCTTGGGACAGGGATCCGGGGAGCTGTTTTTT. Amino acid sequence: CASSLGQGSGELFF. This chain uses TRBV11-3 with TRBJ2-2; TRBD1 agrees at 9 bases. CDR3 length: 14 residues. CDR1 is SGHNT, CDR2 YENEEA, per germline. V lost 3 bases to trimming and J lost 6 bases; unmatched junction nucleotides: 2.

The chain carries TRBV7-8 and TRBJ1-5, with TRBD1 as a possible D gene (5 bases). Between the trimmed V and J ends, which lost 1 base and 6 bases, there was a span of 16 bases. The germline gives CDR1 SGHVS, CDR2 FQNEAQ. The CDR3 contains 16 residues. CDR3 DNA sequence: TGTGCCAGCAGCTTAGGTCCGTGGGGTACAGGTCAGCCCCAGCATTTT. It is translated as CASSLGPWGTGQPQHF.

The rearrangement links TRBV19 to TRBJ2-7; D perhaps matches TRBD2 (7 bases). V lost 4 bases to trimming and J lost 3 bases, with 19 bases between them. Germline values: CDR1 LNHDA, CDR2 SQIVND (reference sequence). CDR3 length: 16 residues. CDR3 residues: CASSRAGEGAVYEQYF. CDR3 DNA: TGTGCCAGTAGTAGGGCAGGGGAGGGCGCCGTCTACGAGCAGTACTTC.

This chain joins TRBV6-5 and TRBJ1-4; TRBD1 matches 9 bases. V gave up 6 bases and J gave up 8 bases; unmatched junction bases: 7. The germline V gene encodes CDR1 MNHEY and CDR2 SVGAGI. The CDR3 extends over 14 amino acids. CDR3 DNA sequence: TGTGCCAGCAGGAGGACAGGGGCGGAGGAAAAACTGTTTTTT. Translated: CASRRTGAEEKLFF.